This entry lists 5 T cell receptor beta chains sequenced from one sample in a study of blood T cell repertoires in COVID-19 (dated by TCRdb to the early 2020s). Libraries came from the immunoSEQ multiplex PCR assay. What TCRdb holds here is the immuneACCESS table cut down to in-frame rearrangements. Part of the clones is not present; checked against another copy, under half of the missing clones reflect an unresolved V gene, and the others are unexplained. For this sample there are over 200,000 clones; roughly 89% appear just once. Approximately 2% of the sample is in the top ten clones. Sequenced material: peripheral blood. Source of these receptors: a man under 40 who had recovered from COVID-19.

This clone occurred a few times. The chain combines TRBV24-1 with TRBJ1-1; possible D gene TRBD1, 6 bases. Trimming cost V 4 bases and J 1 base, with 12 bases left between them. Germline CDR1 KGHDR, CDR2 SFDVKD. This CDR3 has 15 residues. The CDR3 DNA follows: TGTGCCACCAGTGAACTCACAGGGTCGAACACTGAAGCTTTCTTT. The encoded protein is CATSELTGSNTEAFF.

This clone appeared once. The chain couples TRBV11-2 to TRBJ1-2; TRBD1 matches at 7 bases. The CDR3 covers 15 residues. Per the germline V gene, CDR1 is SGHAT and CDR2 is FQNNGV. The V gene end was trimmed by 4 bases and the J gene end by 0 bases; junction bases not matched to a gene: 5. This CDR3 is CASSSTGSSNYGYTF. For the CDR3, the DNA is TGTGCCAGCAGCTCGACAGGGAGTTCTAACTATGGCTACACCTTC.

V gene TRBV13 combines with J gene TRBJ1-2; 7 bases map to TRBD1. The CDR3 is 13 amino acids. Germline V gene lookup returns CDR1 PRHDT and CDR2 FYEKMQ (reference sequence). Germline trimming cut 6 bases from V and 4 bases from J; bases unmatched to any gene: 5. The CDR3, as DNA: TGTGCCAGCAGTCGACAGGGAATCTATGGCTACACCTTC. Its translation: CASSRQGIYGYTF.

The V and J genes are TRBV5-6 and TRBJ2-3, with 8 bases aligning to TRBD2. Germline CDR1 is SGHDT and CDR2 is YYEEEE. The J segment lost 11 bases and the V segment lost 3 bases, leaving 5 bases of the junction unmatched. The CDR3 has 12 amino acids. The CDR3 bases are TGTGCCAGCAGCTCACTAGCGGTTCAGCAGTATTTT. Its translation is CASSSLAVQQYF.

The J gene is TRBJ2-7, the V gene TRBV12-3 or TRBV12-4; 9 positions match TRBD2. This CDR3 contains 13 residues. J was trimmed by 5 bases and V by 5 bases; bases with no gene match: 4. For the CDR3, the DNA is TGTGCCAGCAGTAAACCTAGCGGGGACGAGCAGTACTTC. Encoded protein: CASSKPSGDEQYF.